The 3 T cell receptor beta chains listed next were all sequenced from one sample in a study of radiation and T cells in renal cell carcinoma. TCRdb's copy holds only in-frame clones and misses some; the assay was immunoSEQ multiplex PCR. The data show about 49,000 clones, approximately 83% seen once. As for time point: baseline pretreatment blood. Sample treatment: 15 Gy SBRT to primary tumor, nephrectomy 4 weeks later. The sequencing used blood, collected from a patient whose treatment included radiotherapy and nephrectomy. These receptors originate from a woman between 65 and 79 years old with renal cell carcinoma.

The CDR3 here is CASTGGGTTYNEQFF. The CDR3 nucleotides read TGTGCCAGCACTGGGGGGGGGACGACCTACAATGAGCAGTTCTTC. The rearrangement uses TRBV7-8 and TRBJ2-1; TRBD2 agrees at 7 bases. There are 15 residues in the CDR3. Germline CDR1 is SGHVS and CDR2 is FQNEAQ. Trimming at V came to 7 bases and at J to 2 bases, leaving 8 bases not matched to a gene.

This clone appeared once. The chain links TRBV19 to TRBJ2-2; TRBD2 might be the D (6 bases). The length of the CDR3 is 15 residues. Germline V gene data show CDR1 as LNHDA and CDR2 as SQIVND (reference sequence). Trimming shortened V by 8 bases and J by 2 bases, and 15 bases separated the two germline ends. The CDR3 DNA reads TGTGCCAGTCGAAAGGTGGGGACTAACACCGGGGAGCTGTTTTTT. It translates to CASRKVGTNTGELFF.

This sequence joins TRBV4-2 and TRBJ1-1; TRBD1 matches 7 bases. V was pared by 3 bases and J by 1 base, with 5 bases of the junction left unmatched. The germline V gene has CDR1 LGHNA and CDR2 YNFKEQ. The CDR3 covers 15 residues. In DNA, the CDR3 is TGTGCCAGCAGCCACCCACAGGGGTCGAACACTGAAGCTTTCTTT. Its translation: CASSHPQGSNTEAFF.